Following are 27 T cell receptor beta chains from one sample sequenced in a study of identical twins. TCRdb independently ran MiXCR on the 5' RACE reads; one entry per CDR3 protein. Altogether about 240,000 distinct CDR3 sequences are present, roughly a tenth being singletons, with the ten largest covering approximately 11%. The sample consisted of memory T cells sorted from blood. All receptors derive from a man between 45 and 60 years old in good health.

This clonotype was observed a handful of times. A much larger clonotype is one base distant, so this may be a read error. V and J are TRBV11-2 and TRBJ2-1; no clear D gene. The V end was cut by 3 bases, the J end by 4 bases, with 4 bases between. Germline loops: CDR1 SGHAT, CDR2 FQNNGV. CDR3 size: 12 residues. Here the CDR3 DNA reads TGTGCCAGCAGCTTCCAATACAATGAGCAGTTCTTC. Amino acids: CASSFQYNEQFF.

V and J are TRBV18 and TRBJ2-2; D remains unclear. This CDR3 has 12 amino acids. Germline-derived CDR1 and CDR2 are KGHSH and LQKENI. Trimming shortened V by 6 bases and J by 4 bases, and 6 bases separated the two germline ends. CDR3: CASSVLTGELFF. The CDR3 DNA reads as TGTGCCAGCTCCGTCCTCACCGGGGAGCTGTTTTTT.

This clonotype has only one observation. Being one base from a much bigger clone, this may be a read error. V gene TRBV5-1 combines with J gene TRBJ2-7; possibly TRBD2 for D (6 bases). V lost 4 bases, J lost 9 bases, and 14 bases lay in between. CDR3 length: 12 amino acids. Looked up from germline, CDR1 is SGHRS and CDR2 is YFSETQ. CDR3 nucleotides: TGCGCCAGCAGCGGGGGACTTGACGCGCAGTACTTC. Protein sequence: CASSGGLDAQYF.

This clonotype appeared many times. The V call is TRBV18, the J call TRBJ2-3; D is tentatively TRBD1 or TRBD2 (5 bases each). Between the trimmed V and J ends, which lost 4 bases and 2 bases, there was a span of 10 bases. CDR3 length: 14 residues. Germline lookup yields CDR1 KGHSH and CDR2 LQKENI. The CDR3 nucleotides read TGTGCCAGCTCACGGGGGAGTTACACAGATACGCAGTATTTT. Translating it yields CASSRGSYTDTQYF.

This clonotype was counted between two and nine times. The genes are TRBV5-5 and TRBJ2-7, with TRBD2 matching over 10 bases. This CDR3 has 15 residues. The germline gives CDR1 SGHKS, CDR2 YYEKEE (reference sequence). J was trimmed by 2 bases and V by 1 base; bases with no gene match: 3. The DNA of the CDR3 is TGTGCCAGCAGCTTGATAGCGGGAGGAACCTACGAGCAGTACTTC. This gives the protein CASSLIAGGTYEQYF.

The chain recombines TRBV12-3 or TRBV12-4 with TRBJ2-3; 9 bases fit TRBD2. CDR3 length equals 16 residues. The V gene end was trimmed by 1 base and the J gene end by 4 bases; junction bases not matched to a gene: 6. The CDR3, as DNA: TGTGCCAGCAGTTTAGGGAATAGCGGGAGTGCAGATACGCAGTATTTT. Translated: CASSLGNSGSADTQYF.

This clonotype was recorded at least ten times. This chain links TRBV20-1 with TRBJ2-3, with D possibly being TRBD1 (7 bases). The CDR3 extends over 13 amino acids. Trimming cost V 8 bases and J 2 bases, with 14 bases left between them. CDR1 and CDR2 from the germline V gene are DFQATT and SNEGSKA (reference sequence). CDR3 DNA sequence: TGCAGTACTAACAGGGGACTCACAGATACGCAGTATTTT. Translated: CSTNRGLTDTQYF.

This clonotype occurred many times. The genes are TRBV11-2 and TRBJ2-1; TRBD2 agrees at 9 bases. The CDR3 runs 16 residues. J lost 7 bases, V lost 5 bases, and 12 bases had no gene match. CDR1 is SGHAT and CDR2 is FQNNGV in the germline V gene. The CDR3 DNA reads TGTGCCAGCAGCGCCTGGGGCGGGGGGGGTAGAAATGAGCAGTTCTTC. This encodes CASSAWGGGGRNEQFF. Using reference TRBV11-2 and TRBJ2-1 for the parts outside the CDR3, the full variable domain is EAGVAQSPRYKIIEKRQSVAFWCNPISGHATLYWYQQILGQGPKLLIQFQNNGVVDDSQLPKDRFSAERLKGVDSTLKIQPAKLEDSAVYLCASSAWGGGGRNEQFFGPGTRLTVL.

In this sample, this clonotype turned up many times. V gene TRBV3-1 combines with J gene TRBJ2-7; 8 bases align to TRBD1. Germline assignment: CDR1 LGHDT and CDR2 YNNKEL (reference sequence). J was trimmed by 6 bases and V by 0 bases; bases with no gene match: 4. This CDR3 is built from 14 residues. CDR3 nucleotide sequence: TGTGCCAGCAGCCAAGACCAGGGGGCGGGCGAGCAGTACTTC. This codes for CASSQDQGAGEQYF.

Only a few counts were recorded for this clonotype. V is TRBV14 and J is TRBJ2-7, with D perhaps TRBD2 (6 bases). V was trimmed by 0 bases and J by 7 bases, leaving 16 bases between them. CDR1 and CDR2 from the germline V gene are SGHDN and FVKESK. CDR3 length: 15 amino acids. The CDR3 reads CASSQDTAFGGEQYF. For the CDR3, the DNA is TGTGCCAGCAGCCAAGATACAGCGTTCGGGGGAGAGCAGTACTTC.

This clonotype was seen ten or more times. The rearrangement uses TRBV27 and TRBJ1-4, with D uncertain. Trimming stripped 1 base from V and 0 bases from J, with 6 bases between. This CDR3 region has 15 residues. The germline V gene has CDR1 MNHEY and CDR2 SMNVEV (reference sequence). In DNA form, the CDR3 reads TGTGCCAGCAGTTTATGGGGTACAACTAATGAAAAACTGTTTTTT. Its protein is CASSLWGTTNEKLFF.

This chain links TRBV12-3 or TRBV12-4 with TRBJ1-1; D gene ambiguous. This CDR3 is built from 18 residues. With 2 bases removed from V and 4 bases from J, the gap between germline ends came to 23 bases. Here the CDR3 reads CASSLFWVFSAGSTEAFF. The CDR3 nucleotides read TGTGCCAGCAGTTTATTCTGGGTGTTTTCCGCGGGGAGCACTGAAGCTTTCTTT.

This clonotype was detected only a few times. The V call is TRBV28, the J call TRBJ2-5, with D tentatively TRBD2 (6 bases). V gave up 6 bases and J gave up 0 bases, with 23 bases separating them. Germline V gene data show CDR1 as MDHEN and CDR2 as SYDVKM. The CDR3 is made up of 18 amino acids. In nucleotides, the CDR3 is TGTGCCAGCAGCACCTGGGGGGTCCTAGCGACCTACCAAGAGACCCAGTACTTC. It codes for CASSTWGVLATYQETQYF.

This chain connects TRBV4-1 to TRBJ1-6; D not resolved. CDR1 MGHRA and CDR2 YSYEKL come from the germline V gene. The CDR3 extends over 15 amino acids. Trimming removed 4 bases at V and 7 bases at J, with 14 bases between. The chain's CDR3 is CASSRILVENSPLHF. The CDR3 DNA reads TGCGCCAGCAGCCGAATACTTGTGGAGAATTCACCCCTCCACTTT.

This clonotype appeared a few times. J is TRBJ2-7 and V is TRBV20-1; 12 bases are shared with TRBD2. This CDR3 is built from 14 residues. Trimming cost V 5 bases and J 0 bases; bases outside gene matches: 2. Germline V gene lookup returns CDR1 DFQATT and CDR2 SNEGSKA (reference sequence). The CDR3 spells CSAPSGRVSYEQYF. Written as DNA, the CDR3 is TGCAGTGCTCCTAGCGGGAGGGTCTCCTACGAGCAGTACTTC.

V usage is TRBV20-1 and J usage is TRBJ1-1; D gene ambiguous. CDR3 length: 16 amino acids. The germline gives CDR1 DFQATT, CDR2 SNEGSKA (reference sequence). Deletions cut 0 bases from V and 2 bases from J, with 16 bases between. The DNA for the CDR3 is TGCAGTGCTAGAGATCCTCGGGGTTCCCTCAACACTGAAGCTTTCTTT. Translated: CSARDPRGSLNTEAFF.

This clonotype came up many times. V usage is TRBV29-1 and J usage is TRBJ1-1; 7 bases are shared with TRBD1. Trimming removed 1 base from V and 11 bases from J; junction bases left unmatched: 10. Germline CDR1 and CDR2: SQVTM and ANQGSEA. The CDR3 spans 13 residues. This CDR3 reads CSVEVSATGKAFF. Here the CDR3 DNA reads TGCAGCGTTGAAGTTTCAGCGACAGGGAAGGCTTTCTTT.

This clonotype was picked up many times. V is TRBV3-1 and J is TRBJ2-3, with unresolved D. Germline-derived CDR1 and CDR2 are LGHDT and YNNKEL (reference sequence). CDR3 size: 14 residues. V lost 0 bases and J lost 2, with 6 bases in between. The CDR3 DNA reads TGTGCCAGCAGCCAAGATTACGCCACAGATACGCAGTATTTT. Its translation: CASSQDYATDTQYF.

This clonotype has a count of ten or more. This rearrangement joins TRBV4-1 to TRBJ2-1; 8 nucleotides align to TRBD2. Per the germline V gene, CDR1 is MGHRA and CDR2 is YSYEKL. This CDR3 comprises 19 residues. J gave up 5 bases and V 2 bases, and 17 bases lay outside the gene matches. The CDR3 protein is CASSQIGVNRGGLHNEQFF. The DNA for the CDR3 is TGCGCCAGCAGCCAAATAGGGGTTAACCGGGGGGGACTACACAATGAGCAGTTCTTC.

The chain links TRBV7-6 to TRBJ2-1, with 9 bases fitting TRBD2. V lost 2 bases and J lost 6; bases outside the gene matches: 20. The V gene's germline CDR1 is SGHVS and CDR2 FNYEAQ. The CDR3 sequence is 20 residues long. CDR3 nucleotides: TGTGCCAGCAGCTTATGGGAGACTAGCGGACTAACCTCACTACGCAATGAGCAGTTCTTC. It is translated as CASSLWETSGLTSLRNEQFF.

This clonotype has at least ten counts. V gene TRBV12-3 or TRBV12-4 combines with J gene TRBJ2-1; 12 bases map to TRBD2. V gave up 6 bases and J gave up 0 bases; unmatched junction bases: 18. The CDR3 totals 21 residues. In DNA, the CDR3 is TGTGCCAGCAGGTCAGCCCCCGGGACTAGCGGGCCACGGAGCTCCTACAATGAGCAGTTCTTC. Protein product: CASRSAPGTSGPRSSYNEQFF.

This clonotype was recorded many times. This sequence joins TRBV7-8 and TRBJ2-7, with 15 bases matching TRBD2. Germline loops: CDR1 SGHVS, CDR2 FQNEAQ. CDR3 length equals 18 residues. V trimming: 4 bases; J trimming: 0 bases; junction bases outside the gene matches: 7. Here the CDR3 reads CASSSGLAGGPDSYEQYF. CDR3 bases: TGTGCCAGCAGCTCGGGACTAGCGGGAGGCCCTGACTCCTACGAGCAGTACTTC. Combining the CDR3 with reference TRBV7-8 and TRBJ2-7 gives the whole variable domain GAGVSQSPRYKVAKRGQDVALRCDPISGHVSLFWYQQALGQGPEFLTYFQNEAQLDKSGLPSDRFFAERPEGSVSTLKIQRTQQEDSAVYLCASSSGLAGGPDSYEQYFGPGTRLTVT.

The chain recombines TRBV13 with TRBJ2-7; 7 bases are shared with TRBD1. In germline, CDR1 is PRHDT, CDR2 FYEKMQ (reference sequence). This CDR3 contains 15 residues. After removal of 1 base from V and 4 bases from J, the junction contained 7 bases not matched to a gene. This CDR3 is CASSLATGNRYEQYF. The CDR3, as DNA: TGTGCCAGCAGCTTAGCGACAGGGAATCGGTACGAGCAGTACTTC. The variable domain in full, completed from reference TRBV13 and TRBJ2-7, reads AAGVIQSPRHLIKEKRETATLKCYPIPRHDTVYWYQQGPGQDPQFLISFYEKMQSDKGSIPDRFSAQQFSDYHSELNMSSLELGDSALYFCASSLATGNRYEQYFGPGTRLTVT.

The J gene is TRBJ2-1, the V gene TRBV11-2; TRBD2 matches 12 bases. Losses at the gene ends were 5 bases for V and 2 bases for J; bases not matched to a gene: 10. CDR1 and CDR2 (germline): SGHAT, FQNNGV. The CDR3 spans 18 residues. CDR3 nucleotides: TGTGCCAGCAGCCAGAGGACTAGCGGGACTACTGCCTACAATGAGCAGTTCTTC. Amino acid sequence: CASSQRTSGTTAYNEQFF.

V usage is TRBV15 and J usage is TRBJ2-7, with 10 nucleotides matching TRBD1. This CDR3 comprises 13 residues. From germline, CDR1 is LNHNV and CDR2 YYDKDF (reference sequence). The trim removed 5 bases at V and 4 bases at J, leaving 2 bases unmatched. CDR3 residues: CATSADRGYEQYF. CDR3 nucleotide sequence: TGTGCCACCAGCGCGGACAGGGGGTACGAGCAGTACTTC.

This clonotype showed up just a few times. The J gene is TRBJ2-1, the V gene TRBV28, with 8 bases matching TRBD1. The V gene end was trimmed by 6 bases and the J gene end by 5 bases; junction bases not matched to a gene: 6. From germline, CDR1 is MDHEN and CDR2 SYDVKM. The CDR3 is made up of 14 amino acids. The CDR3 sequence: CASRGQAGNNEQFF. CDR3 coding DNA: TGTGCCAGCAGGGGACAGGCAGGTAACAATGAGCAGTTCTTC.

The CDR3 nucleotides read TGTGCCATCAGCGAACCTAAGTCCTCCTCAACGGGGGAGCAGTACTTC. Amino acid sequence: CAISEPKSSSTGEQYF. The chain uses TRBV10-3 and TRBJ2-7; a weak D match, TRBD2 (5 bases). V lost 6 bases and J lost 7, with 25 bases in between. The V gene's germline CDR1 is ENHRY and CDR2 SYGVKD. The length of the CDR3 is 16 residues.